This T cell receptor (beta chain) appears in the sequencing data of a study of response to subunit inactivated influenza vaccine. The study, taken as a whole, reports: Each seasonal influenza vaccination, the authors suggested, recruits few new T cells.

For this clonotype: Its antigen is not known.

Germline CDR1 and CDR2: MNHEY and SVGAGI. The CDR3 is made up of 16 amino acids. V lost 0 bases to trimming and J lost 0 bases, with 12 bases between them. TCRdb re-derived calls from the RT-PCR reads in MiXCR, one entry per CDR3 protein. The sample contains about 650,000 distinct CDR3 sequences, 14% of which appear only once. Sequenced material: PBMCs from blood, taken roughly 2 weeks before vaccination. The source of this sequence is a man over 45 who received an inactivated influenza vaccine. The gene calls are TRBV6-5 and TRBJ2-7; D might be TRBD1 or TRBD2, each matching 5 bases. This CDR3 reads CASSYSISGTSYEQYF. The CDR3 DNA is TGTGCCAGCAGTTACTCGATTTCTGGGACCTCCTACGAGCAGTACTTC.